This T cell receptor (beta chain) comes out of a study of control samples from healthy donors and cancer patients. The protocol was immunoSEQ multiplex PCR, while the TCRdb copy is restricted to in-frame clones and leaves out a portion. The sample carries 70,000 to 90,000 clones, roughly 89% recorded once. V shed 8 bases and J shed 0 bases, with 5 bases lying between them. The germline V gene has CDR1 MGHDK and CDR2 SYGVNS. The CDR3 spans 12 residues. The sequence derives from an older woman with head and neck cancer. The chain links TRBV25-1 to TRBJ1-5; D remains unclear. Sequencing used PBMCs. The CDR3 sequence is CASLDSNQPQHF. The CDR3 DNA is TGTGCCAGCCTGGATAGCAATCAGCCCCAGCATTTT.